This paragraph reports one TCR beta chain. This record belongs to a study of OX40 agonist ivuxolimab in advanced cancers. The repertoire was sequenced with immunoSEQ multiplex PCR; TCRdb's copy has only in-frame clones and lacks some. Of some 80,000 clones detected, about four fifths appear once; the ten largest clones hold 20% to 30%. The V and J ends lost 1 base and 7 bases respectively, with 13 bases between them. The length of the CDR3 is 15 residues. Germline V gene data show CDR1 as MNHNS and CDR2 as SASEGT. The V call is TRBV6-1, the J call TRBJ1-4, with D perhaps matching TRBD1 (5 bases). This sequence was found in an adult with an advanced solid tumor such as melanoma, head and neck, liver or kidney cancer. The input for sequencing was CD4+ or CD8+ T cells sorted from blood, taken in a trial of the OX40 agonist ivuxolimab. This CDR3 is CASSEGGGLSEKLFF. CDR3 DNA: TGTGCCAGCAGTGAAGGTGGGGGGTTAAGTGAAAAACTGTTTTTT.